A selection of T cell receptor beta chains follows, all from one sample in a study of T cell responses to AZD1222 COVID-19 vaccine. Some clones are missing from TCRdb's copy, which holds only in-frame ones; the method was immunoSEQ multiplex PCR. The data show about 120,000 clones, about 88% seen once. This material consisted of peripheral blood, taken on day 0 of AZD1222 vaccination. All receptors come from an adult in good health. CDR3s include the opening cysteine and the closing phenylalanine or tryptophan. The D gene is left open where the match is weak. Clone size is shown for a subset of rows, as once, few, many or a class of expanded clone.

j_call clone_size v_call d_call cdr3_nt cdr3_aa
TRBJ2-1 - TRBV3-1/TRBV3-2 - TGTGCCAGCAGCCAAGCTCCGGAGTCTTACAATGAGCAGTTCTTC CASSQAPESYNEQFF
TRBJ2-5 once TRBV3-1/TRBV3-2 - TGTGCCAGCAGCCAAGATCAACAGCAAGAGACCCAGTACTTC CASSQDQQQETQYF
TRBJ1-5 - TRBV19 - TGTGCCAGTAGTCCCCGGACAGGCAATCAGCCCCAGCATTTT CASSPRTGNQPQHF
TRBJ1-1 - TRBV19 TRBD1 TGTGCCAGTAGTGCCCGGGACAGGGGAATGAACACTGAAGCTTTCTTT CASSARDRGMNTEAFF
TRBJ1-2 - TRBV15 TRBD1 TGTGCCACCAGCAGAGATCCCGGGACAGGGGGCCTCTATGGCTACACCTTC CATSRDPGTGGLYGYTF
TRBJ2-2 - TRBV5-5 - TGTGCCAGCAGCTTAGGGCCTAACACCGGGGAGCTGTTTTTT CASSLGPNTGELFF
TRBJ2-7 - TRBV11-1 TRBD1 TGTGCCAGCAGCTTCGGACAGGCCAGCTACGAGCAGTACTTC CASSFGQASYEQYF
TRBJ1-2 - TRBV10-1 - TGCGCCAGCAGTGACGGAGTCTTTGGGGGCTACACCTTC CASSDGVFGGYTF
TRBJ2-7 few TRBV5-6 - TGTGCCAGCAGTGTGGTGGACGGATACGAGCAGTACTTC CASSVVDGYEQYF
TRBJ1-1 - TRBV19 TRBD1 TGTGCCAGTAGTATAGTAGCAGGGGGGAACACTGAAGCTTTCTTT CASSIVAGGNTEAFF
TRBJ1-2 - TRBV12-3/TRBV12-4 TRBD1 TGTGCCAGCCTCCGGGACAGGAACTATGGCTACACCTTC CASLRDRNYGYTF
TRBJ1-4 - TRBV5-1 TRBD1 TGCGCCAGCAGCTCGGAAGGGGGACAGAGAAATGAAAAACTGTTTTTT CASSSEGGQRNEKLFF
TRBJ1-2 - TRBV19 - TGTGCCAGTAGTAGGCGGGACTATGGCTACACCTTC CASSRRDYGYTF
TRBJ1-6 - TRBV28 TRBD1 TGTGCCAGCACTCAAAACCACGGGGACAGCAGTTTT CASTQNHGDSSF
TRBJ2-7 few TRBV27 - TGTGCCAGCAGTTTAACTAGGGGCGCTAGCTCCTACGAGCAGTACTTC CASSLTRGASSYEQYF
TRBJ2-1 - TRBV24-1 - TGTGCCACCAGTGATCCGGCTAGCAGGGGTGAGCAGTTCTTC CATSDPASRGEQFF
TRBJ2-7 once TRBV28 TRBD1 TGTGCCAGCAGTGCGACAGGGATCCACGAGCAGTACTTC CASSATGIHEQYF
TRBJ2-3 - TRBV13 - TGTGCCAGCAGCTTATACGGTACGCAGTATTTT CASSLYGTQYF
TRBJ2-7 - TRBV28 - TGTGCCAGCACCCCACCGGGGCCCAAGCGCGAGCAGTACTTC CASTPPGPKREQYF
TRBJ2-6 - TRBV15 - TGTGCCACCAGCCCATTGGCGTCTGGGGCCAACGTCCTGACTTTC CATSPLASGANVLTF
TRBJ1-2 - TRBV5-6 TRBD1 TGTGCCAGCAGCTCCGGGACAGGGCACTATGGCTACACCTTC CASSSGTGHYGYTF
TRBJ1-1 - TRBV5-4 - TGTGCCAGCAGTCCCGGGGCCGATACGAGAGCTGAAGCTTTCTTT CASSPGADTRAEAFF
TRBJ1-6 - TRBV9 TRBD1 TGTGCCAGCAGCTCTAGGGGGCAGGGACGCCTTGGCTCCTATAATTCACCCCTCCACTTT CASSSRGQGRLGSYNSPLHF
TRBJ2-1 - TRBV7-6 TRBD2 TGTGCCAGCAGCTTAGTGGTTGGGACTAGCGGGAGCTCTGGTGAGCAGTTCTTC CASSLVVGTSGSSGEQFF
TRBJ2-1 once TRBV5-5 - TGTGCCAGCAGCTTGATGACAGGTGGGAGGGGTGAGCAGTTCTTC CASSLMTGGRGEQFF
TRBJ2-1 - TRBV18 TRBD2 TGTGCCAGCTCGCCACTAGCGGGAGAGGGTGAGCAGTTCTTC CASSPLAGEGEQFF
TRBJ1-2 once TRBV19 - TGTGCCAGTAGTGGGAGGGTCTATGGCTACACCTTC CASSGRVYGYTF
TRBJ2-7 - TRBV11-3 - TGTGCCAGCAGCTTAGTCTCCCACGGGCAAGAGCAGTACTTC CASSLVSHGQEQYF
TRBJ2-7 once TRBV7-4 TRBD2 TGTGCCAGCAGCACCCGGACTAGCGGGAGACCCGAGCAGTACTTC CASSTRTSGRPEQYF
TRBJ1-5 - TRBV19 - TGTGCCAGTAGGGAAGGGTATCGGCCCCAGCATTTT CASREGYRPQHF
TRBJ2-2 few TRBV5-6 TRBD1 TGTGCCAGCAGCCCGGGGACAGGGAGGAACACCGGGGAGCTGTTTTTT CASSPGTGRNTGELFF
TRBJ2-7 - TRBV27 - TGTGCCAGCAGTTTACAGGGCACCCTCTACGAGCAGTACTTC CASSLQGTLYEQYF
TRBJ2-7 - TRBV30 TRBD2 TGTGCCTGGAGTCCTAGCGGGAGGTCCTACGAGCAGTACTTC CAWSPSGRSYEQYF
TRBJ2-1 once TRBV29-1 TRBD2 TGCAGCGTTGATGGGGCGGGAGGGCCAACCTACAATGAGCAGTTCTTC CSVDGAGGPTYNEQFF
TRBJ2-2 - TRBV28 TRBD2 TGTGCCAGCAGTTTTCCGGGACTAGCGGGAGAAACCGGGGAGCTGTTTTTT CASSFPGLAGETGELFF
TRBJ1-3 - TRBV15 - TGTGCCACCAGCACCAGAACAGGGAGTACTGGAAACACCATATATTTT CATSTRTGSTGNTIYF
TRBJ1-1 - TRBV6-5 - TGTGCCAGCGGGGACAAAGGGATGAACACTGAAGCTTTCTTT CASGDKGMNTEAFF
TRBJ2-1 - TRBV28 - TGTGCCAGCAGTTCGGGGTCGGCTATGCATGAGCAGTTCTTC CASSSGSAMHEQFF
TRBJ2-7 - TRBV28 - TGTGCCAGCAGTTTAATGGGCCACGAGCAGTACTTC CASSLMGHEQYF
TRBJ1-6 - TRBV28 - TGTGCCAGCAGTCCCCACAGCTATAATTCACCCCTCCACTTT CASSPHSYNSPLHF
TRBJ2-2 - TRBV5-4 TRBD2 TGTGCCAGCAGCATCACCCCCCCTCTAGCGGGAGGCCGTGGCGGGGAGCTGTTTTTT CASSITPPLAGGRGGELFF
TRBJ1-5 few TRBV6-5 - TGTGCCAGCGGCACAGGATCGCCCCAGCATTTT CASGTGSPQHF
TRBJ2-7 once TRBV27 - TGTGCCAGCAGTCTCACGACGCCCCCCTACGAGCAGTACTTC CASSLTTPPYEQYF
TRBJ2-1 - TRBV13 TRBD2 TGTGCCAGCAGCTTCGTGTTAGCGGGTGGTGAGCAGTTCTTC CASSFVLAGGEQFF
TRBJ1-4 - TRBV7-8 TRBD1 TGTGCCAGCAGCTCCAGGACAGGGGAACGGGAAAAACTGTTTTTT CASSSRTGEREKLFF
TRBJ1-1 - TRBV2 - TGTGCCGGCCGGCGGGAGGGGAACACTGAAGCTTTCTTT CAGRREGNTEAFF
TRBJ2-5 - TRBV11-2 - TGTGCCAGCAGCTTAACGCGAGAGACCCAGTACTTC CASSLTRETQYF
TRBJ1-1 once TRBV29-1 TRBD1 TGCAGCGTTGAGGTTTCCGGGACAGGGGCTACCGAAGCTTTCTTT CSVEVSGTGATEAFF
TRBJ1-1 - TRBV5-1 TRBD1 TGCGCCAGCAGCTTGGCGGGACAGGGCTCTGAAGCTTTCTTT CASSLAGQGSEAFF
TRBJ1-2 - TRBV5-4 - TGTGCCAGCAGCTTGGAAGGCGGGGTCTATGGCTACACCTTC CASSLEGGVYGYTF
TRBJ1-2 - TRBV6-1 - TGTGCCAGCAGTGAAACCCCAGGATATGGCTATGGCTACACCTTC CASSETPGYGYGYTF
TRBJ2-7 - TRBV10-2 - TGCGCCAGCAGTGAGTCGGGGGGGGCAACCTACGAGCAGTACTTC CASSESGGATYEQYF
TRBJ2-3 once TRBV5-1 TRBD2 TGCGCCAGCAGCTTGACGAGCGGGATGCAGGATACGCAGTATTTT CASSLTSGMQDTQYF
TRBJ2-6 few TRBV28 - TGTGCCAGCGGGTATTCGCACTCTGGGGCCAACGTCCTGACTTTC CASGYSHSGANVLTF
TRBJ2-7 - TRBV7-8 - TGTGCCAGCAGCTTAGCGACGGAGCAGTACTTC CASSLATEQYF
TRBJ2-3 - TRBV28 TRBD2 TGTGCCAGCACGGGAGGCAAGGCAGATACGCAGTATTTT CASTGGKADTQYF
TRBJ1-2 - TRBV18 TRBD1 TGTGCCAGCTCACCGGCGCCGACAGGGGGCGAGCTTCGGGGCTACACCTTC CASSPAPTGGELRGYTF